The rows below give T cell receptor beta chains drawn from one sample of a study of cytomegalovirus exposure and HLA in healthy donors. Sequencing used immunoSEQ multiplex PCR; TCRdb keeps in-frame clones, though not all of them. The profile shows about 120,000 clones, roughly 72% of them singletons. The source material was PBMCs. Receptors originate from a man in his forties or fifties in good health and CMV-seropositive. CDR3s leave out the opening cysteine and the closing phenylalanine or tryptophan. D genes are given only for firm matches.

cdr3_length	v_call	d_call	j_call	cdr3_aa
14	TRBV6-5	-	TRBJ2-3	ASSLAGLWGTDTQY
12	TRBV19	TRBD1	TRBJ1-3	ATGSGQSGNTIY
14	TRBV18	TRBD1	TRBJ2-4	ASSPLSGQGANIQY
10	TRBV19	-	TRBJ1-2	ASSIRGSGYT
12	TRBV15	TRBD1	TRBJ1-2	ATSREGQGYGYT
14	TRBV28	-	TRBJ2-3	ASGGAQTFGTDTQY
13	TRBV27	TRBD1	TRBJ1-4	ASSPARTGREKLF
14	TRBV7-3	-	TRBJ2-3	ASSLRGGISTDTQY
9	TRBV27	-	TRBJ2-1	ATFYGNEQF
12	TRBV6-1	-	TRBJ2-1	ASRTGALWGEQF
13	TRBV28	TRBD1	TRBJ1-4	ASSTPGQGAGKLF
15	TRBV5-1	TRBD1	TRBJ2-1	ASSTPPGQTTYNEQF
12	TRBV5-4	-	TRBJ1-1	ASTSSEVNTEAF